A single count supports the clone carrying this TCR beta chain. Its target is unknown. This entry belongs to a study of identical twins. The study, taken as a whole, reports: When twins shared out-of-frame alpha sequences, those sequences had excess low generation probability. Carriage of fewer insertions was seen in abundant cord blood beta clonotypes, whereas memory repertoires showed none.

Unmatched junction bases numbered 4, after V lost 8 bases and J lost 1 base. This CDR3 comprises 15 residues. Each CDR3 protein is one row after TCRdb ran MiXCR on the 5' RACE reads. The sample shows 1.5 million to 2 million distinct CDR3 sequences, roughly a third of them seen only once. The sample comprised cord blood. The sequence was collected from a newborn girl in good health. The rearrangement joins TRBV12-3 or TRBV12-4 to TRBJ2-3, with 12 bases identical to TRBD2. The CDR3 spells CASYTSGGRTDTQYF. CDR3 DNA: TGTGCCAGCTACACTAGCGGGGGGCGCACAGATACGCAGTATTTT.